This record covers a single T cell receptor (beta chain). Seattle patient enrollment occurred during active infection, with longitudinal follow-up thereafter. The source of the sample is a study of blood T cell repertoires in COVID-19. Study summary: From the United States, Italy and Spain came samples of acute and convalescent COVID-19. Nucleic acid was either cDNA or gDNA, and it came from T cells, B-cell-depleted T cells, or PBMCs.

Authors' data handling: The authors estimated nucleated cell counts from reference gene primer amplification. The repertoire was sequenced with immunoSEQ multiplex PCR; TCRdb's copy has only in-frame clones and lacks some. The V and J calls and the clone size are those of that table, but D and trimming were determined from the DNA. The table records more than 85,000 clones, around 90% of them present only once. This CDR3 contains 15 residues. The germline CDR1 and CDR2 sequences are MNHNS and SASEGT. V lost 2 bases, J lost 3 bases, and 14 bases lay in between. Sequenced input: peripheral blood. The sequence came from a man in his forties or fifties with COVID-19, enrolled during active disease. V usage is TRBV6-1 and J usage is TRBJ2-7, with a weak D call TRBD1 (5 bases). The CDR3 sequence: CASSESGLNGYEQYF. The CDR3 bases are TGTGCCAGCAGTGAATCAGGGTTGAATGGCTACGAGCAGTACTTC.